A selection of T cell receptor beta chains follows, all from one sample in a study of CD8 T cells in ankylosing spondylitis. TCRdb redid the calling of the 5' RACE reads with MiXCR, one entry per CDR3 protein. The sample holds 250,000 or so distinct CDR3 sequences; more than 20% are singletons and the top ten take over 0.55%. The specimen sequenced was blood, either unsorted or a sorted T cell fraction (not recorded which). Receptor source: a male donor with ankylosing spondylitis or in good health (not recorded which). CDR3s include the opening cysteine and the closing phenylalanine or tryptophan. D genes are given only for firm matches. Clone size appears in some rows only: once, few, many, or a class for an expanded clone.

CDR3 protein,CDR3 DNA,J gene,clone size,V gene,D gene
CASSYSYASGGINEQFF,TGTGCCAGCAGTTACTCGTATGCTAGCGGGGGCATCAATGAGCAGTTCTTC,TRBJ2-1,.,TRBV6-5,TRBD2
CSAHRDRVGEQYF,TGCAGTGCCCATAGGGACCGGGTGGGGGAGCAGTACTTC,TRBJ2-7,.,TRBV20-1,.
CASRRTGANNQPQHF,TGTGCCAGTAGAAGAACAGGGGCCAACAATCAGCCCCAGCATTTT,TRBJ1-5,.,TRBV19,TRBD1
CASSLARRNSPLHF,TGTGCCAGCAGCTTAGCACGGCGGAATTCACCCCTCCACTTT,TRBJ1-6,.,TRBV13,.
CASRPNERNTGELFF,TGTGCCAGCAGGCCTAATGAGAGGAACACCGGGGAGCTGTTTTTT,TRBJ2-2,.,TRBV6-1,.
CASSEKTGDTGELFF,TGTGCCAGCAGTGAAAAGACAGGGGACACCGGGGAGCTGTTTTTT,TRBJ2-2,few,TRBV6-1,TRBD1
CASSLVGTVNSYEQYF,TGTGCCAGCAGCTTAGTCGGGACAGTCAATTCCTACGAGCAGTACTTC,TRBJ2-7,few,TRBV7-2,TRBD1
CASSFGGGTYEQYF,TGTGCCAGCAGTTTTGGGGGGGGGACCTACGAGCAGTACTTC,TRBJ2-7,.,TRBV12-3/TRBV12-4,TRBD2
CSARGTGLETQYF,TGCAGTGCTAGAGGGACAGGTCTGGAGACCCAGTACTTC,TRBJ2-5,many,TRBV20-1,TRBD1
CASSSTPRGQPQHF,TGTGCCAGCAGTTCTACGCCCCGGGGGCAGCCCCAGCATTTT,TRBJ1-5,many,TRBV12-3/TRBV12-4,.
CASSLHSNEQFF,TGTGCCAGCAGTTTACATTCCAATGAGCAGTTCTTC,TRBJ2-1,many,TRBV12-3/TRBV12-4,.
CASSWDVGAAQYF,TGTGCCAGCAGCTGGGACGTTGGGGCGGCCCAGTACTTC,TRBJ2-5,.,TRBV5-6,.
CASSLISPFAGSNQPQHF,TGTGCCAGCAGTTTAATTTCCCCGTTTGCCGGGAGCAATCAGCCCCAGCATTTT,TRBJ1-5,many,TRBV12-3/TRBV12-4,.
CSASRGGAYNEQFF,TGCAGTGCTAGTCGGGGGGGGGCCTACAATGAGCAGTTCTTC,TRBJ2-1,few,TRBV20-1,TRBD2
CSAGRTGGYEQYF,TGCAGTGCTGGGCGGACAGGAGGCTACGAGCAGTACTTC,TRBJ2-7,.,TRBV20-1,TRBD1
CASRDGGAGSYEQYF,TGTGCCAGCAGAGACGGAGGGGCGGGCTCCTACGAGCAGTACTTC,TRBJ2-7,.,TRBV6-1,.
CASSTLDSNQPQHF,TGTGCCAGCAGTACCCTGGATAGCAATCAGCCCCAGCATTTT,TRBJ1-5,.,TRBV12-3/TRBV12-4,.
CASSRGLVASYNEQFF,TGTGCCAGCAGCCGGGGACTAGTCGCATCCTACAATGAGCAGTTCTTC,TRBJ2-1,.,TRBV4-2,TRBD2
CASSLARATGANVLTF,TGCGCCAGCAGCTTGGCGAGGGCCACTGGGGCCAACGTCCTGACTTTC,TRBJ2-6,few,TRBV5-1,.
CASGLRVLGGHNEQFF,TGTGCCAGCGGGCTGAGGGTTCTTGGGGGTCACAATGAGCAGTTCTTC,TRBJ2-1,few,TRBV12-3/TRBV12-4,.
CSAEGGSETQYF,TGCAGTGCCGAAGGGGGCAGCGAGACCCAGTACTTC,TRBJ2-5,many,TRBV20-1,TRBD1
CSASPGTKETQYF,TGCAGTGCTAGCCCCGGGACAAAAGAGACCCAGTACTTC,TRBJ2-5,many,TRBV20-1,.